This T cell receptor beta chain was documented in a study of blood T cell repertoires in COVID-19. Study in general: The United States, Italy and Spain provided the acute and convalescent COVID-19 samples. Sources were T cells, B-cell-depleted T cells, or PBMCs; the material itself was cDNA or gDNA.

In the study's own analysis: Scientists estimated how many nucleated cells there were by amplifying reference gene primers. This table comes from immunoSEQ multiplex PCR, and its TCRdb copy is limited to in-frame clones, with some not included. The V and J calls and clone size are taken from that table; D and trimming were inferred from the DNA. The table includes 250,000 to 300,000 clones, around 82% detected once. Looked up from germline, CDR1 is MDHEN and CDR2 is SYDVKM. V was shortened by 5 bases and J by 10 bases, with 12 bases between the two germline ends. The length of the CDR3 is 12 residues.

This TCR was sampled from a man at least 80 years old with acute or convalescent COVID-19. The sample consisted of peripheral blood. The chain links TRBV28 to TRBJ2-1; the D gene is possibly TRBD1 (5 bases). The CDR3 here is CASSKGSLEQFF. Here the CDR3 DNA reads TGTGCCAGCAGTAAGGGGTCCTTAGAGCAGTTCTTC. Based on the CDR3 plus reference TRBV28 and TRBJ2-1, the full variable domain is DVKVTQSSRYLVKRTGEKVFLECVQDMDHENMFWYRQDPGLGLRLIYFSYDVKMKEKGDIPEGYSVSREKKERFSLILESASTNQTSMYLCASSKGSLEQFFGPGTRLTVL.